The rows below give T cell receptor beta chains drawn from one sample of a study of T cells in Graves' hyperthyroidism and ophthalmopathy. Each CDR3 protein gets one entry after TCRdb re-called the multiplex PCR reads with MiXCR. The data contain under 350,000 distinct CDR3 sequences, under 30% of them singletons. Material for sequencing was blood. The receptors were sampled from a man between 40 and 49 years old with Graves' hyperthyroidism that later progressed to Graves' ophthalmopathy. CDR3s include the opening cysteine and the closing phenylalanine or tryptophan. The order of the fields is clone size, J gene, V gene, D gene, CDR3 protein, CDR3 DNA. D genes are given only for firm matches. Clone size is shown for a subset of rows, as once, few, many or a class of expanded clone.

abundance: many; j_gene: TRBJ2-7; v_gene: TRBV11-2; d_gene: TRBD1; CDR3aa: CASGGTGGSLSEQYF; CDR3nt: TGTGCCAGCGGCGGGACAGGGGGAAGTTTGTCCGAGCAGTACTTC
abundance: many; j_gene: TRBJ2-7; v_gene: TRBV20-1; d_gene: TRBD1; CDR3aa: CSAPGDRGRYEQYF; CDR3nt: TGCAGTGCCCCGGGGGACAGGGGTCGTTACGAGCAGTACTTC
abundance: once; j_gene: TRBJ1-2; v_gene: TRBV12-3/TRBV12-4; d_gene: TRBD1; CDR3aa: CASSATDRGYYGYTF; CDR3nt: TGTGCCAGCAGTGCGACGGACAGGGGGTACTATGGCTACACCTTC
abundance: many; j_gene: TRBJ1-1; v_gene: TRBV5-1; d_gene: .; CDR3aa: CASSQKVGNTEAFF; CDR3nt: TGCGCCAGCAGTCAAAAGGTCGGGAACACTGAAGCTTTCTTT
abundance: .; j_gene: TRBJ1-2; v_gene: TRBV12-3/TRBV12-4; d_gene: TRBD1; CDR3aa: CASSQGDRVGYTF; CDR3nt: TGTGCCAGCTCCCAGGGGGACAGGGTTGGCTACACCTTC
abundance: many; j_gene: TRBJ1-5; v_gene: TRBV5-6; d_gene: .; CDR3aa: CASSLGQGGWQPQHF; CDR3nt: TGTGCCAGCAGCTTGGGCCAGGGAGGCTGGCAGCCCCAGCATTTT
abundance: .; j_gene: TRBJ2-7; v_gene: TRBV4-3; d_gene: .; CDR3aa: CASSQDPEGGYEQYF; CDR3nt: TGCGCCAGCAGCCAAGATCCCGAAGGTGGCTACGAGCAGTACTTC
abundance: many; j_gene: TRBJ1-1; v_gene: TRBV10-3; d_gene: TRBD1; CDR3aa: CAISDPTGGSEAFF; CDR3nt: TGTGCCATCAGTGACCCGACAGGGGGTTCGGAAGCTTTCTTT
abundance: .; j_gene: TRBJ1-1; v_gene: TRBV3-1; d_gene: .; CDR3aa: CASSHWGNAEAFF; CDR3nt: TGTGCCAGCAGCCACTGGGGTAACGCTGAAGCTTTCTTT
abundance: many; j_gene: TRBJ2-4; v_gene: TRBV12-3/TRBV12-4; d_gene: TRBD1; CDR3aa: CASSMTGLAKNIQYF; CDR3nt: TGTGCCAGCAGTATGACAGGGTTAGCCAAAAACATTCAGTACTTC
abundance: many; j_gene: TRBJ2-5; v_gene: TRBV18; d_gene: .; CDR3aa: CASSPSEQETQYF; CDR3nt: TGTGCCAGCTCACCAAGTGAACAAGAGACCCAGTACTTC
abundance: many; j_gene: TRBJ2-5; v_gene: TRBV4-1; d_gene: TRBD1; CDR3aa: CASSRPGQKQETQYF; CDR3nt: TGCGCCAGCAGCCGACCGGGACAGAAACAAGAGACCCAGTACTTC
abundance: .; j_gene: TRBJ2-7; v_gene: TRBV11-3; d_gene: TRBD1; CDR3aa: CASSPGDSLYEQYF; CDR3nt: TGTGCCAGCAGCCCAGGGGACAGTCTCTACGAGCAGTACTTC
abundance: .; j_gene: TRBJ1-5; v_gene: TRBV12-3/TRBV12-4; d_gene: .; CDR3aa: CASRSGRSNQPQHF; CDR3nt: TGTGCCAGCAGGTCGGGACGTAGCAATCAGCCCCAGCATTTT
abundance: many; j_gene: TRBJ2-2; v_gene: TRBV6-5; d_gene: TRBD2; CDR3aa: CASLKREGRAGELFF; CDR3nt: TGTGCCAGCTTAAAGCGGGAGGGCCGCGCCGGGGAGCTGTTTTTT
abundance: once; j_gene: TRBJ2-2; v_gene: TRBV15; d_gene: .; CDR3aa: CATSRGSSANTGELFF; CDR3nt: TGTGCCACCAGCAGAGGCAGCTCGGCGAACACCGGGGAGCTGTTTTTT
abundance: many; j_gene: TRBJ2-2; v_gene: TRBV10-3; d_gene: .; CDR3aa: CAISGRTTGELFF; CDR3nt: TGTGCCATCAGTGGCAGAACCACCGGGGAGCTGTTTTTT
abundance: many; j_gene: TRBJ2-7; v_gene: TRBV29-1; d_gene: TRBD1; CDR3aa: CSVHGQGKEQYF; CDR3nt: TGCAGCGTTCATGGACAGGGAAAGGAGCAGTACTTC
abundance: .; j_gene: TRBJ1-1; v_gene: TRBV7-3; d_gene: .; CDR3aa: CASSRGPGERDTEAFF; CDR3nt: TGTGCCAGCAGCCGGGGACCAGGGGAAAGGGACACTGAAGCTTTCTTT
abundance: many; j_gene: TRBJ2-7; v_gene: TRBV13; d_gene: TRBD1; CDR3aa: CASSVGTGRSYEQYF; CDR3nt: TGTGCCAGCAGCGTCGGGACAGGGAGGTCCTACGAGCAGTACTTC
abundance: many; j_gene: TRBJ1-1; v_gene: TRBV24-1; d_gene: TRBD1; CDR3aa: CATSDNRGPTEAFF; CDR3nt: TGTGCCACCAGTGATAACAGGGGGCCGACTGAAGCTTTCTTT
abundance: few; j_gene: TRBJ2-2; v_gene: TRBV5-4; d_gene: .; CDR3aa: CASSLATGVGNTGELFF; CDR3nt: TGTGCCAGCAGCTTGGCTACGGGGGTAGGGAACACCGGGGAGCTGTTTTTT
abundance: few; j_gene: TRBJ1-1; v_gene: TRBV20-1; d_gene: .; CDR3aa: CSARDLKGDTEAFF; CDR3nt: TGCAGTGCTAGAGATCTGAAGGGGGACACTGAAGCTTTCTTT
abundance: once; j_gene: TRBJ2-5; v_gene: TRBV19; d_gene: TRBD1; CDR3aa: CASSTEGQGFRKTQYF; CDR3nt: TGTGCCAGTAGTACGGAGGGACAGGGTTTCAGAAAGACCCAGTACTTC
abundance: .; j_gene: TRBJ2-5; v_gene: TRBV11-2; d_gene: .; CDR3aa: CASSLGSQGGQETQYF; CDR3nt: TGTGCCAGCAGCTTAGGGAGCCAGGGTGGGCAAGAGACCCAGTACTTC
abundance: many; j_gene: TRBJ2-7; v_gene: TRBV6-2/TRBV6-3; d_gene: TRBD2; CDR3aa: CASSYAGLAISYEQYF; CDR3nt: TGTGCCAGCAGTTACGCGGGACTAGCGATCTCCTACGAGCAGTACTTC
abundance: many; j_gene: TRBJ2-5; v_gene: TRBV28; d_gene: TRBD1; CDR3aa: CASRRGQRLTQYF; CDR3nt: TGTGCCAGCAGAAGGGGACAGCGGTTGACCCAGTACTTC
abundance: once; j_gene: TRBJ2-7; v_gene: TRBV20-1; d_gene: .; CDR3aa: CSAIGGRPYEQYF; CDR3nt: TGCAGTGCAATCGGGGGTAGGCCCTACGAGCAGTACTTC
abundance: many; j_gene: TRBJ1-2; v_gene: TRBV29-1; d_gene: .; CDR3aa: CSVEDSVPGYTF; CDR3nt: TGCAGCGTTGAAGATTCAGTTCCTGGCTACACCTTC
abundance: many; j_gene: TRBJ2-7; v_gene: TRBV27; d_gene: .; CDR3aa: CASSFLDGAYEQYF; CDR3nt: TGTGCCAGCAGTTTTTTGGACGGAGCCTACGAGCAGTACTTC
abundance: many; j_gene: TRBJ2-7; v_gene: TRBV4-1; d_gene: TRBD2; CDR3aa: CASSITGTRYYEQYF; CDR3nt: TGCGCCAGCAGCATAACCGGGACTAGGTACTACGAGCAGTACTTC
abundance: many; j_gene: TRBJ1-5; v_gene: TRBV4-1; d_gene: .; CDR3aa: CASSQEMGNQPQHF; CDR3nt: TGCGCCAGCAGCCAAGAGATGGGCAATCAGCCCCAGCATTTT
abundance: many; j_gene: TRBJ2-5; v_gene: TRBV7-9; d_gene: .; CDR3aa: CASTLGTSQETQYF; CDR3nt: TGTGCCAGCACCCTAGGGACCAGCCAAGAGACCCAGTACTTC